This T cell receptor (beta chain) is from a study of T cells in Graves' hyperthyroidism and ophthalmopathy. Study-wide findings and caveats: Patients with ophthalmopathy were separated from those with stable hyperthyroidism by a 13 V-J model.

RNA transcripts yielded amplified TCR beta CDR3 regions. TCR CDR3 underwent first-round RT-PCR with the HTBI primer set. TCRdb redid the calling of the multiplex PCR reads with MiXCR, one entry per CDR3 protein. The table includes 250,000 to 350,000 distinct CDR3 sequences, 15% to 20% detected once. This clonotype was counted ten times or more. Antigen specificity is unknown. The CDR3 runs 19 residues. Losses at the gene ends were 0 bases for V and 2 bases for J; bases not matched to a gene: 15. The germline gives CDR1 DFQATT, CDR2 SNEGSKA (reference sequence). The sequence was obtained from a man younger than 40 with Graves' hyperthyroidism. Sequenced sample: blood. The rearrangement joins TRBV20-1 to TRBJ2-7; TRBD2 aligns across 11 bases. CDR3 loop: CSARDSETSGTPLAYEQYF. The CDR3 DNA reads as TGCAGTGCTAGAGATTCAGAGACTAGCGGGACCCCGCTAGCCTACGAGCAGTACTTC.